This is a list of T cell receptor beta chains from one sample in a study of CD8+ T cells in alopecia areata. Assay used: immunoSEQ multiplex PCR; TCRdb lists only in-frame clones, some missing. Of approximately 180,000 clones listed, 59% are singletons. Sequencing was performed on CD4+ T cells sorted from blood, taken at week 0. These receptors all come from a human donor with alopecia areata. Each CDR3 is given with its conserved first and last residue. A D gene is named only where the DNA matches it firmly. Size is omitted from some rows. Given values are once, few, many or a class for expanded clones.

CDR3: CASSRRGQGTGRDTQYF; DNA: TGCGCCAGCAGTCGGAGGGGGCAGGGTACAGGCCGAGATACGCAGTATTTT; J: TRBJ2-3; size: NA; D: NA; V: TRBV23-1
CDR3: CASSPETMGYEQYF; DNA: TGTGCCAGCTCACCCGAGACAATGGGGTACGAGCAGTACTTC; J: TRBJ2-7; size: NA; D: NA; V: TRBV18
CDR3: CSVVGQGWAQYF; DNA: TGCAGCGTGGTTGGACAGGGGTGGGCTCAGTACTTC; J: TRBJ2-4; size: NA; D: TRBD1; V: TRBV29-1
CDR3: CASSPMNRQETQYF; DNA: TGTGCCAGCTCACCAATGAACAGGCAAGAGACCCAGTACTTC; J: TRBJ2-5; size: NA; D: NA; V: TRBV18
CDR3: CAWSPTGVYGYTF; DNA: TGTGCCTGGAGTCCGACAGGGGTCTATGGCTACACCTTC; J: TRBJ1-2; size: NA; D: TRBD1; V: TRBV30
CDR3: CASSLGGGMNTEAFF; DNA: TGTGCCAGCAGTTTAGGGGGGGGTATGAACACTGAAGCTTTCTTT; J: TRBJ1-1; size: few; D: NA; V: TRBV28
CDR3: CASSLSGANVLTF; DNA: TGCGCCAGCAGCTTGTCTGGGGCCAACGTCCTGACTTTC; J: TRBJ2-6; size: NA; D: NA; V: TRBV5-1
CDR3: CASSTGQNTEAFF; DNA: TGTGCCAGTAGTACCGGACAGAACACTGAAGCTTTCTTT; J: TRBJ1-1; size: NA; D: NA; V: TRBV19
CDR3: CAWGTGGQPQHF; DNA: TGTGCCTGGGGGACAGGTGGCCAGCCCCAGCATTTT; J: TRBJ1-5; size: NA; D: TRBD1; V: TRBV30
CDR3: CSVLPESSYEQYF; DNA: TGCAGCGTTCTACCCGAGAGCTCCTACGAGCAGTACTTC; J: TRBJ2-7; size: NA; D: NA; V: TRBV29-1
CDR3: CASSQDPVGRRGSPLHF; DNA: TGCGCCAGCAGCCAAGACCCGGTGGGGAGAAGGGGGTCACCCCTCCACTTT; J: TRBJ1-6; size: NA; D: NA; V: TRBV4-1
CDR3: CSVQTVEAFF; DNA: TGCAGCGTTCAGACTGTTGAAGCTTTCTTT; J: TRBJ1-1; size: NA; D: NA; V: TRBV29-1
CDR3: CASRNSISNTEAFF; DNA: TGTGCCAGCAGAAACAGCATATCAAACACTGAAGCTTTCTTT; J: TRBJ1-1; size: few; D: NA; V: TRBV25-1
CDR3: CASSSGQGGGQPQHF; DNA: TGTGCCAGCAGTTCTGGACAGGGTGGCGGGCAGCCCCAGCATTTT; J: TRBJ1-5; size: NA; D: TRBD1; V: TRBV6-6
CDR3: CASSELYQETQYF; DNA: TGTGCCAGCAGTGAATTGTACCAAGAGACCCAGTACTTC; J: TRBJ2-5; size: once; D: NA; V: TRBV6-1
CDR3: CASSLVPGGTYGYTF; DNA: TGTGCCAGCAGTTTAGTTCCGGGGGGGACCTATGGCTACACCTTC; J: TRBJ1-2; size: NA; D: NA; V: TRBV27
CDR3: CASSSRTGGYGYTF; DNA: TGCGCCAGCAGCTCACGGACAGGGGGCTATGGCTACACCTTC; J: TRBJ1-2; size: NA; D: TRBD1; V: TRBV4-1
CDR3: CASGDYRYEQYF; DNA: TGTGCCAGTGGGGATTACCGCTACGAGCAGTACTTC; J: TRBJ2-7; size: NA; D: NA; V: TRBV19
CDR3: CASSTQETQYF; DNA: TGTGCCAGCAGTACCCAAGAGACCCAGTACTTC; J: TRBJ2-5; size: NA; D: NA; V: TRBV27
CDR3: CASTQETQYF; DNA: TGTGCCAGCACTCAAGAGACCCAGTACTTC; J: TRBJ2-5; size: NA; D: NA; V: TRBV2
CDR3: CSVGSSYTF; DNA: TGCAGCGTGGGTAGTAGCTACACCTTC; J: TRBJ1-2; size: few; D: NA; V: TRBV29-1
CDR3: CSVGGMGEQYF; DNA: TGCAGCGTTGGCGGGATGGGGGAGCAGTACTTC; J: TRBJ2-7; size: few; D: NA; V: TRBV29-1
CDR3: CASSREGVGGYTF; DNA: TGTGCCAGCAGCCGTGAGGGGGTTGGCGGCTACACCTTC; J: TRBJ1-2; size: NA; D: NA; V: TRBV5-6
CDR3: CASSFYRDNTEAFF; DNA: TGTGCCAGCAGTTTTTACAGGGATAACACTGAAGCTTTCTTT; J: TRBJ1-1; size: NA; D: NA; V: TRBV6-5
CDR3: CASGRNQPQHF; DNA: TGTGCTAGTGGCCGGAATCAGCCCCAGCATTTT; J: TRBJ1-5; size: NA; D: NA; V: TRBV12-5
CDR3: CSVEGLETQYF; DNA: TGCAGCGTTGAGGGGCTGGAGACCCAGTACTTC; J: TRBJ2-5; size: NA; D: NA; V: TRBV29-1
CDR3: CASSEDTSSGF; DNA: TGTGCCAGCAGTGAGGACACCTCGAGTGGCTTC; J: TRBJ2-7; size: few; D: NA; V: TRBV6-1